One and the same sample provided the 27 T cell receptor beta chains below, sequenced in a study of circulating tumor DNA in untreated peripheral T-cell lymphoma. Using immunoSEQ multiplex PCR, the repertoire was profiled, and TCRdb retains in-frame clones only, with some absent. The repertoire table contains around 100 clones. Sequenced material: cell-free DNA from blood serum. The receptors were gathered from a human donor with peripheral T-cell lymphoma.

Only one count was recorded for this clone. This is likely a read error, given that the CDR3 carries no conserved phenylalanine or tryptophan at its end. The chain has TRBV28 and TRBJ2-7, with a possible D match to TRBD1 (6 bases). The CDR3 runs 12 residues. Germline V gene lookup returns CDR1 MDHEN and CDR2 SYDVKM. Trimming removed 6 bases from V and 7 bases from J, with 13 bases in between. CDR3 loop: CASSRRGREQYL. CDR3 nucleotides: TGTGCCAGCAGCCGCAGGGGTAGGGAGCAGTACCTC.

This sequence joins TRBV5-8 and TRBJ2-3, with 7 bases matching TRBD2. Looked up from germline, CDR1 is SGHTS and CDR2 is YDEGEE. Trimming took 4 bases from V and 4 from J; bases not matched to a gene: 12. The CDR3 runs to 16 residues. The CDR3 sequence: CASSPSGGRSPDTQYF. The CDR3 coding sequence is TGTGCCAGCAGCCCGAGCGGCGGGAGAAGTCCAGATACGCAGTATTTT. The full variable domain, in which reference TRBV5-8 and TRBJ2-3 provide the parts outside the CDR3, is EAGVTQSPTHLIKTRGQQATLRCSPISGHTSVYWYQQALGLGLQFLLWYDEGEERNRGNFPPRFSGRQFPNYSSELNVNALELEDSALYLCASSPSGGRSPDTQYFGPGTRLTVL.

A few counts support this clone. V is TRBV19 and J is TRBJ1-1; tentative D call: TRBD1 (6 bases). The CDR3 spans 14 residues. Germline CDR1 is LNHDA and CDR2 is SQIVND (reference sequence). V gave up 4 bases and J gave up 6 bases, with 15 bases separating them. The CDR3 DNA is TGTGCCAGTAGTACCAGCCCGGGACACCCTGAAGCTTTCTTT. This codes for CASSTSPGHPEAFF.

J is TRBJ2-3 and V is TRBV4-3; D unclear. This CDR3 region has 15 residues. Deletions cut 1 base from V and 1 base from J, with 9 bases between. Germline V gene sequence: CDR1 LGHNA, CDR2 YSLEER. CDR3 coding DNA: TGCGCCAGCAGCCAAGCTTCCCTAGGCACAGATACGCAGTATTTT. Amino acids: CASSQASLGTDTQYF.

This chain connects TRBV25-1 to TRBJ1-3, with unresolved D. CDR3 length equals 14 residues. Trimming took 4 bases from V and 7 from J, leaving 14 bases between them. Germline V CDR1 and CDR2: MGHDK, SYGVNS. In DNA, the CDR3 is TGTGCCAGCAGTGGCCCTGAGCTGTCCAACACCATATATTTT. Protein: CASSGPELSNTIYF.

The CDR3 reads CASRKILGEQYF. CDR3 nucleotide sequence: TGTGCCAGCAGAAAGATTCTCGGAGAGCAGTACTTC. V and J are TRBV27 and TRBJ2-7; D call uncertain. Germline CDR1 reads MNHEY; CDR2 reads SMNVEV (reference sequence). The CDR3 has 12 residues. Trimming cost V 6 bases and J 7 bases, with 13 bases left between them.

The chain is built from TRBV7-3 and TRBJ1-4; D perhaps matches TRBD1 (6 bases). From germline, CDR1 is SGHTA and CDR2 FQGTGA. The CDR3 consists of 15 residues. Trimming stripped 4 bases from V and 6 bases from J, with 15 bases between. The CDR3 here is CASSYNWGHYEKLFF. Here the CDR3 DNA reads TGTGCCAGCAGCTACAACTGGGGACACTATGAAAAACTGTTTTTT.

This chain joins TRBV5-1 and TRBJ1-1; perhaps TRBD1 as D (5 bases). Looked up from germline, CDR1 is SGHRS and CDR2 is YFSETQ. The V end was cut by 0 bases, the J end by 1 base, with 10 bases between. CDR3 length: 15 amino acids. The DNA of the CDR3 is TGCGCCAGCAGCTTGGAGGCAGGGTCGAACACTGAAGCTTTCTTT. Encoded protein: CASSLEAGSNTEAFF.

V is TRBV5-4 and J is TRBJ1-2; 7 bases agree with TRBD1. CDR1 is SGHNT, CDR2 YYREEE, per germline (reference sequence). V dropped 7 bases and J dropped 5; count of bases not matched to a gene: 14. The length of the CDR3 is 15 residues. Here the CDR3 DNA reads TGTGCCAGCGTTCTCAAGGGACAGACTACTTATGGCTACACCTTC. Protein product: CASVLKGQTTYGYTF. Together with reference TRBV5-4 and TRBJ1-2, the CDR3 gives the full variable domain: ETGVTQSPTHLIKTRGQQVTLRCSSQSGHNTVSWYQQALGQGPQFIFQYYREEENGRGNFPPRFSGLQFPNYSSELNVNALELDDSALYLCASVLKGQTTYGYTFGSGTRLTVV.

The V call is TRBV6-1, the J call TRBJ1-4, with 8 positions matching TRBD1. CDR3 length: 15 amino acids. V was clipped by 4 bases and J by 8 bases; unmatched bases: 9. CDR1 is MNHNS and CDR2 is SASEGT in the germline V gene. The CDR3 DNA reads TGTGCCAGCAGTGCCTGGACAGGGTTGGGAGAAAAACTGTTTTTT. This encodes CASSAWTGLGEKLFF.

This clone was seen a handful of times. The V and J genes are TRBV7-9 and TRBJ2-7; the D gene is possibly TRBD1 (5 bases). The CDR3 has 14 residues. CDR1 and CDR2 (germline): SEHNR, FQNEAQ (reference sequence). V was pared by 5 bases and J by 4 bases, with 15 bases between. CDR3 coding DNA: TGTGCCAGCAGCCATAGCAGGGCAGGGTACGAGCAGTACTTC. Residues: CASSHSRAGYEQYF. Combining the CDR3 with reference TRBV7-9 and TRBJ2-7 gives the whole variable domain DTGVSQNPRHKITKRGQNVTFRCDPISEHNRLYWYRQTLGQGPEFLTYFQNEAQLEKSRLLSDRFSAERPKGSFSTLEIQRTEQGDSAMYLCASSHSRAGYEQYFGPGTRLTVT.

The chain couples TRBV19 to TRBJ1-2; 10 nucleotides line up with TRBD1. The CDR3 runs to 14 residues. The V and J ends lost 5 bases and 4 bases, in that order; junction bases with no gene match: 4. Germline values: CDR1 LNHDA, CDR2 SQIVND (reference sequence). The DNA of the CDR3 is TGTGCCAGTAGTCCCGGGACAGGGGCCTATGGCTACACCTTC. Encoded protein: CASSPGTGAYGYTF.

In this sample, this clone turned up once. The V call is TRBV19, the J call TRBJ2-5, with TRBD1 identical over 7 bases. Germline V CDR1 and CDR2: LNHDA, SQIVND (reference sequence). V was pared by 5 bases and J by 0 bases, with 12 bases of the junction left unmatched. The CDR3 sequence is 17 residues long. The CDR3 DNA sequence: TGTGCCAGTAGTCCCGAGGGGACAGAAGAGTACCAAGAGACCCAGTACTTC. Its translation: CASSPEGTEEYQETQYF.

This sequence joins TRBV27 and TRBJ2-7; perhaps TRBD2 as D (6 bases). V was trimmed by 4 bases and J by 6 bases, leaving 10 bases between them. This CDR3 spans 12 amino acids. Per germline, CDR1 MNHEY and CDR2 SMNVEV (reference sequence). The CDR3 region is CASSSGLREQYF. CDR3 nucleotides: TGTGCCAGCAGTTCCGGACTACGCGAGCAGTACTTC.

This clone was picked up a small number of times. The rearrangement uses TRBV6-5 and TRBJ1-2, with no clear D. The germline V gene encodes CDR1 MNHEY and CDR2 SVGAGI. The CDR3 covers 12 residues. V gave up 2 bases and J gave up 8 bases, with 9 bases separating them. Written as DNA, the CDR3 is TGTGCCAGCAGTTACGGCGGTGAAGGCTACACCTTC. Encoded protein: CASSYGGEGYTF.

V usage is TRBV25-1 and J usage is TRBJ2-5; D tentatively reads TRBD1 or TRBD2 (5 bases each). V was shortened by 2 bases and J by 0 bases, with 7 bases between the two germline ends. Germline-derived CDR1 and CDR2 are MGHDK and SYGVNS. CDR3 size: 14 residues. Here the CDR3 DNA reads TGTGCCAGCAGTGAACGGGGCCACCAAGAGACCCAGTACTTC. Encoded protein: CASSERGHQETQYF.

This clone was counted a few times. The gene calls are TRBV6-5 and TRBJ1-6, with 10 bases matching TRBD1. CDR3 length: 16 amino acids. The V and J ends lost 0 bases and 10 bases, in that order; junction bases with no gene match: 6. Germline values: CDR1 MNHEY, CDR2 SVGAGI. Here the CDR3 reads CASSYSGRTGGSPLHF. The CDR3, as DNA: TGTGCCAGCAGTTACTCGGGGAGGACAGGGGGATCACCCCTCCACTTT.

This clone occurred once. This chain joins TRBV5-1 and TRBJ2-1, with TRBD2 matching over 13 bases. This CDR3 contains 17 residues. Germline CDR1 SGHRS, CDR2 YFSETQ. Losses at the gene ends were 0 bases for V and 7 bases for J; bases not matched to a gene: 7. The CDR3 DNA is TGCGCCAGCAGCTTGGGGCAACTAGCGGGGGGGCTGAATGAGCAGTTCTTC. Encoded protein: CASSLGQLAGGLNEQFF. Full variable domain (missing parts from reference TRBV5-1 and TRBJ2-1): KAGVTQTPRYLIKTRGQQVTLSCSPISGHRSVSWYQQTPGQGLQFLFEYFSETQRNKGNFPGRFSGRQFSNSRSEMNVSTLELGDSALYLCASSLGQLAGGLNEQFFGPGTRLTVL.

The rearrangement uses TRBV4-1 and TRBJ1-3, with 7 bases lining up with TRBD1. Unmatched junction bases numbered 12, after V lost 3 bases and J lost 4 bases. CDR1 is MGHRA and CDR2 is YSYEKL in the germline V gene. This CDR3 comprises 17 residues. CDR3 coding DNA: TGCGCCAGCAGCCAGCCGCGGGACAGAAGAACGGGAAACACCATATATTTT. Amino acids: CASSQPRDRRTGNTIYF.

This clone was seen a single time. V usage is TRBV6-1 and J usage is TRBJ2-3, with TRBD1 matching 8 bases. Trimming at V came to 3 bases and at J to 4 bases, leaving 9 bases not matched to a gene. The CDR3 totals 16 residues. Per germline, CDR1 MNHNS and CDR2 SASEGT. The CDR3 bases are TGTGCCAGCAGTGATACGACAGGGGTTGTTGCAGATACGCAGTATTTT. Its translation is CASSDTTGVVADTQYF.

The rearrangement uses TRBV21-1 and TRBJ2-7; TRBD1 is the table's D call and was not checked against the DNA. TRBV21-1 is noted as a pseudogene. The CDR3 is 13 amino acids. The CDR3 spells CASVLQSSYEQYF. The CDR3 DNA is TGTGCCAGCGTCCTACAGAGCTCCTACGAGCAGTACTTC.

Concerning this clone: A junction boundary mismatches the germline segment, possibly from a read error. The chain carries TRBV10-3 and TRBJ2-6; a possible D gene is TRBD1 (5 bases). The CDR3 runs to 16 residues. Germline V CDR1 and CDR2: ENHRY, SYGVKD. CDR3 in amino acids: CAIKTGGQKGANVLAF. The CDR3 region has the DNA TGTGCCATCAAAACAGGTGGGCAGAAAGGGGCCAACGTCCTGGCTTTC.

This clone was detected only a few times. The chain employs TRBV6-5 and TRBJ1-1; D unclear. In germline, CDR1 is MNHEY, CDR2 SVGAGI. The germline V and J ends were trimmed by 6 bases and 2 bases, with 7 bases remaining between them. CDR3 length equals 12 residues. Written as DNA, the CDR3 is TGTGCCAGCAGCCGACACAACACTGAAGCTTTCTTT. Protein: CASSRHNTEAFF.

This clone was seen a handful of times. This chain joins TRBV29-1 and TRBJ1-2; D unclear. Trimming pared 4 bases from V and 3 bases from J, leaving 9 bases between. The CDR3 sequence is 12 residues long. The V gene's germline CDR1 is SQVTM and CDR2 ANQGSEA. As DNA, the CDR3 is TGCAGCGTTGCCGAGCCTTACTATGGCTACACCTTC. Translation gives CSVAEPYYGYTF.

The chain couples TRBV27 to TRBJ2-7; unclear D gene. The ends were cut back, 11 bases at V and 6 bases at J, with 11 bases in the middle. Germline CDR1 is MNHEY and CDR2 is SMNVEV (reference sequence). The CDR3 contains 10 residues. CDR3 protein: CAGSLGEQYF. The DNA for the CDR3 is TGTGCCGGATCCCTCGGCGAGCAGTACTTC.

The V call is TRBV30, the J call TRBJ1-1, with D perhaps matching TRBD1 (6 bases). The CDR3 extends over 13 amino acids. Trimming shortened V by 5 bases and J by 7 bases, and 17 bases separated the two germline ends. Germline CDR1 reads GTSNPN; CDR2 reads SVGIG (reference sequence). CDR3 in DNA: TGTGCCTGGGAGACGGACAGAAAATATGAAGCTTTCTTT. Protein sequence: CAWETDRKYEAFF.

V gene TRBV5-1 combines with J gene TRBJ1-1; tentative D call: TRBD1 (6 bases). V was shortened by 0 bases and J by 2 bases, with 14 bases between the two germline ends. The CDR3 spans 16 residues. From germline, CDR1 is SGHRS and CDR2 YFSETQ. CDR3 DNA sequence: TGCGCCAGCAGCTTGGACTCGGACAGCCCAAACACTGAAGCTTTCTTT. Translation gives CASSLDSDSPNTEAFF.